This T cell receptor beta chain was documented in a study of cytomegalovirus exposure and HLA in healthy donors. The PCR used 60 Vbeta and 13 Jbeta primers. Data came from immunoSEQ multiplex PCR; TCRdb stores just in-frame clones and leaves some out. The table has about 120,000 clones, approximately 80% seen once. A note on this clone: Its target is unknown.

General observations from the study: Most TCR sequences proved rare, with some public TCRs found in many donors.

Germline V gene data show CDR1 as MNHNY and CDR2 as SVGAGI (reference sequence). This CDR3 contains 14 residues. V lost 0 bases and J 0 bases, leaving 3 bases between the germline ends. V gene TRBV6-6 combines with J gene TRBJ2-1, with no clear D. The sequence was obtained from a woman aged 25-40 years in good health and CMV-seronegative. Sequenced: PBMCs. CDR3 DNA: TGTGCCAGCAGTTACTCGAGCTCCTACAATGAGCAGTTCTTC. It codes for CASSYSSSYNEQFF.